These T cell receptor beta chains were read from a single sample in a study of human T cells and chemical hapten exposure. TCRdb redid the calling of the RACE reads with MiXCR, one entry per CDR3 protein. Among about 40,000 distinct CDR3 sequences, around 3% were seen once, and the ten largest hold under 8.5%. Specimen: whole blood, collected in connection with sensitization to the hapten diphenylcyclopropenone (DPC). The source of these receptors is a man aged 40-49 years with alopecia areata. Some clones in this sample may be carry-over from other donors' samples. CDR3s include the opening cysteine and the closing phenylalanine or tryptophan. A D gene is named only where the DNA matches it firmly. Clone sizes are given selectively: once, few, many, or a class where the clone is expanded.

J: TRBJ2-2
D: NA
size: many
length: 16
V: TRBV18
CDR3: CASSPPRGSPTGELFF
DNA: TGTGCCAGCTCACCACCCCGCGGGTCCCCCACCGGGGAGCTGTTTTTT

J: TRBJ2-7
D: NA
size: many
length: 12
V: TRBV7-8
CDR3: CASSSSLYEQYF
DNA: TGTGCCAGCAGCTCGTCCTTATACGAGCAGTACTTC

J: TRBJ1-1
D: NA
size: many
length: 12
V: TRBV30
CDR3: CAFRGMGTEAFF
DNA: TGTGCCTTTAGGGGTATGGGCACTGAAGCTTTCTTT

J: TRBJ2-6
D: NA
size: many
length: 16
V: TRBV7-9
CDR3: CASTPGWSSGANVLTF
DNA: TGTGCCAGCACCCCTGGGTGGAGCTCTGGGGCCAACGTCCTGACTTTC

J: TRBJ2-1
D: TRBD2
size: many
length: 15
V: TRBV7-9
CDR3: CASSLAGTSRNEQFF
DNA: TGTGCCAGCAGCTTAGCGGGGACTAGTAGGAATGAGCAGTTCTTC

J: TRBJ1-1
D: NA
size: many
length: 11
V: TRBV20-1
CDR3: CSAKRNTEAFF
DNA: TGCAGTGCTAAGAGAAACACTGAAGCTTTCTTT

J: TRBJ1-5
D: TRBD1
size: many
length: 12
V: TRBV12-3/TRBV12-4
CDR3: CASSFPRGQRHF
DNA: TGTGCCAGCAGTTTCCCCAGGGGGCAGAGGCATTTT

J: TRBJ2-3
D: TRBD2
size: many
length: 16
V: TRBV7-8
CDR3: CASSPSLAGVTDTQYF
DNA: TGTGCCAGCAGCCCAAGTCTAGCGGGAGTTACAGATACGCAGTATTTT

J: TRBJ1-4
D: TRBD1
size: many
length: 13
V: TRBV28
CDR3: CATETGGNEKLFF
DNA: TGTGCCACCGAGACAGGGGGGAATGAAAAACTGTTTTTT

J: TRBJ2-3
D: NA
size: many
length: 13
V: TRBV11-1
CDR3: CASTRPSTDTQYF
DNA: TGTGCCAGCACCAGACCTAGCACAGATACGCAGTATTTT

J: TRBJ2-3
D: NA
size: few
length: 11
V: TRBV5-1
CDR3: CASKGEGTQYF
DNA: TGCGCCAGCAAAGGGGAAGGTACGCAGTATTTT

J: TRBJ1-6
D: NA
size: many
length: 14
V: TRBV20-1
CDR3: CSGKDGGYNSPLHF
DNA: TGCAGTGGAAAAGATGGTGGCTATAATTCACCCCTCCACTTT

J: TRBJ2-5
D: TRBD1
size: many
length: 17
V: TRBV4-1
CDR3: CASSQDPPGQVRETQYF
DNA: TGCGCCAGCAGCCAAGATCCCCCTGGACAGGTCCGAGAGACCCAGTACTTC

J: TRBJ1-1
D: NA
size: many
length: 14
V: TRBV9
CDR3: CASSVVAEFTEAFF
DNA: TGTGCCAGCAGCGTAGTGGCGGAATTCACTGAAGCTTTCTTT

J: TRBJ2-3
D: NA
size: many
length: 16
V: TRBV6-5
CDR3: CASSPTGHTSTDTQYF
DNA: TGTGCCAGCAGCCCGACGGGACATACTAGCACAGATACGCAGTATTTT

J: TRBJ2-1
D: NA
size: many
length: 13
V: TRBV12-3/TRBV12-4
CDR3: CASSFGGNNEQFF
DNA: TGTGCCAGCAGTTTCGGTGGAAACAATGAGCAGTTCTTC

J: TRBJ2-7
D: NA
size: many
length: 16
V: TRBV19
CDR3: CASMGLAAGDTYEQYF
DNA: TGTGCCAGTATGGGACTGGCGGCAGGGGACACCTACGAGCAGTACTTC

J: TRBJ1-2
D: NA
size: many
length: 14
V: TRBV4-3
CDR3: CASSQGQGSYGYTF
DNA: TGCGCCAGCAGCCAAGGGCAGGGGAGCTATGGCTACACCTTC

J: TRBJ1-2
D: NA
size: NA
length: 12
V: TRBV12-3/TRBV12-4
CDR3: CASHLGGGGYTF
DNA: TGTGCCAGCCATTTGGGGGGAGGTGGCTACACCTTC

J: TRBJ1-5
D: NA
size: NA
length: 14
V: TRBV19
CDR3: CASSIGPSNQPQHF
DNA: TGTGCCAGTAGTATCGGGCCTAGCAATCAGCCCCAGCATTTT

J: TRBJ2-2
D: TRBD2
size: many
length: 18
V: TRBV6-6
CDR3: CASSYSRSAGGTAGELFF
DNA: TGTGCCAGCAGTTACTCGAGATCTGCGGGAGGGACGGCCGGGGAGCTGTTTTTT

J: TRBJ2-7
D: NA
size: many
length: 14
V: TRBV6-2/TRBV6-3
CDR3: CASSYPGLTYEQYF
DNA: TGTGCCAGCAGTTACCCCGGACTGACCTACGAGCAGTACTTC

J: TRBJ2-5
D: NA
size: many
length: 15
V: TRBV12-3/TRBV12-4
CDR3: CASSHTRPLQETQYF
DNA: TGTGCCAGCAGTCACACCCGGCCGCTGCAAGAGACCCAGTACTTC

J: TRBJ1-2
D: NA
size: many
length: 14
V: TRBV19
CDR3: CASSIDLGSHGYTF
DNA: TGTGCCAGTAGTATAGATCTCGGAAGTCACGGCTACACCTTC

J: TRBJ2-7
D: TRBD2
size: many
length: 14
V: TRBV25-1
CDR3: CASTVPGEGAEQYF
DNA: TGTGCCAGCACCGTCCCCGGGGAGGGAGCGGAGCAGTACTTC

J: TRBJ2-5
D: NA
size: many
length: 12
V: TRBV28
CDR3: CASSLLTETQYF
DNA: TGTGCCAGCAGCCTCCTAACGGAGACCCAGTACTTC

J: TRBJ2-7
D: NA
size: many
length: 15
V: TRBV3-1
CDR3: CASSQEGTLSYEQYF
DNA: TGTGCCAGCAGCCAAGAGGGGACACTTTCCTACGAGCAGTACTTC

J: TRBJ2-3
D: NA
size: many
length: 16
V: TRBV20-1
CDR3: CSARATGTSSTDTQYF
DNA: TGCAGTGCTAGAGCCACCGGGACATCTAGCACAGATACGCAGTATTTT

J: TRBJ2-5
D: NA
size: many
length: 14
V: TRBV7-8
CDR3: CASNNRDFQETQYF
DNA: TGTGCCAGCAACAACCGGGACTTCCAAGAGACCCAGTACTTC

J: TRBJ1-1
D: NA
size: many
length: 14
V: TRBV12-3/TRBV12-4
CDR3: CASSFKGGNTEAFF
DNA: TGTGCCAGCAGTTTCAAGGGAGGGAACACTGAAGCTTTCTTT

J: TRBJ2-7
D: NA
size: many
length: 12
V: TRBV27
CDR3: CASTNPPYEQYF
DNA: TGTGCCAGCACCAATCCACCCTACGAGCAGTACTTC

J: TRBJ1-3
D: NA
size: many
length: 13
V: TRBV14
CDR3: CASSQGGGNTIYF
DNA: TGTGCCAGCAGCCAAGGTGGAGGAAACACCATATATTTT

J: TRBJ2-2
D: TRBD1
size: many
length: 18
V: TRBV6-1
CDR3: CASSEGLPTGARTGELFF
DNA: TGTGCCAGCAGTGAGGGGTTACCGACAGGGGCGAGGACCGGGGAGCTGTTTTTT

J: TRBJ2-3
D: NA
size: many
length: 17
V: TRBV15
CDR3: CATSRDRGPPSTDTQYF
DNA: TGTGCCACCAGCAGAGATCGAGGGCCCCCTAGCACAGATACGCAGTATTTT

J: TRBJ1-1
D: TRBD1
size: NA
length: 14
V: TRBV7-3
CDR3: CASSDQGTGAEAFF
DNA: TGTGCCAGCAGCGACCAAGGGACAGGTGCCGAAGCTTTCTTT

J: TRBJ2-1
D: TRBD2
size: many
length: 15
V: TRBV12-3/TRBV12-4
CDR3: CASSRTSGRDNEQFF
DNA: TGTGCCAGCAGCCGTACTAGCGGGAGAGACAATGAGCAGTTCTTC

J: TRBJ1-5
D: NA
size: many
length: 18
V: TRBV20-1
CDR3: CSASDITTRGGSNQPQHF
DNA: TGCAGTGCTAGTGATATAACCACCCGGGGAGGAAGCAATCAGCCCCAGCATTTT

J: TRBJ2-1
D: NA
size: many
length: 13
V: TRBV20-1
CDR3: CSASFRGGHEQFF
DNA: TGCAGTGCTAGCTTCAGGGGCGGGCATGAGCAGTTCTTC

J: TRBJ1-5
D: TRBD1
size: many
length: 14
V: TRBV20-1
CDR3: CSAPDRLSNQPQHF
DNA: TGCAGTGCCCCGGACAGGCTTAGCAATCAGCCCCAGCATTTT

J: TRBJ1-5
D: TRBD1
size: few
length: 15
V: TRBV20-1
CDR3: CSARAGTDSNQPQHF
DNA: TGCAGTGCTAGGGCCGGGACAGATAGCAATCAGCCCCAGCATTTT

J: TRBJ1-2
D: TRBD1
size: NA
length: 15
V: TRBV28
CDR3: CASSAIRTGVNGYTF
DNA: TGTGCCAGCAGTGCCATCAGGACAGGGGTGAATGGCTACACCTTC

J: TRBJ2-7
D: TRBD1
size: many
length: 20
V: TRBV2
CDR3: CASSLTLAGQGARKVYEQYF
DNA: TGTGCCAGCAGCCTGACCTTAGCCGGACAGGGGGCGCGGAAGGTCTACGAGCAGTACTTC

J: TRBJ1-1
D: NA
size: NA
length: 15
V: TRBV6-5
CDR3: CASSYGRGFRTEAFF
DNA: TGTGCCAGCAGTTACGGCAGGGGTTTTCGCACTGAAGCTTTCTTT

J: TRBJ1-1
D: TRBD1
size: many
length: 13
V: TRBV2
CDR3: CASRDRDDTEAFF
DNA: TGTGCCAGTCGGGACAGGGATGACACTGAAGCTTTCTTT

J: TRBJ2-7
D: TRBD1
size: many
length: 14
V: TRBV3-1
CDR3: CASSWETGSYEQYF
DNA: TGTGCCAGCAGCTGGGAGACAGGGTCCTACGAGCAGTACTTC

J: TRBJ2-1
D: TRBD2
size: many
length: 18
V: TRBV4-1
CDR3: CASSQDTPSSGRRAEQFF
DNA: TGCGCCAGCAGCCAAGATACTCCTAGTAGCGGGAGGAGAGCTGAGCAGTTCTTC

J: TRBJ2-5
D: NA
size: many
length: 18
V: TRBV27
CDR3: CASSFIPSRAGPQETQYF
DNA: TGTGCCAGCAGTTTCATTCCTTCCAGAGCGGGTCCACAAGAGACCCAGTACTTC

J: TRBJ1-1
D: NA
size: many
length: 13
V: TRBV12-3/TRBV12-4
CDR3: CASSLEWGTEAFF
DNA: TGTGCCAGCAGTTTAGAATGGGGTACTGAAGCTTTCTTT